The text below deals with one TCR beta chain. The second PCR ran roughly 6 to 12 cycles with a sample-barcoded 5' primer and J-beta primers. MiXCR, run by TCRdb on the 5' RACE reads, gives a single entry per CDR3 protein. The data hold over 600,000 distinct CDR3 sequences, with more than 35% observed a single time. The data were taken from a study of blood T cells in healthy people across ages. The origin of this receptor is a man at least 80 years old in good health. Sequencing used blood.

CDR3 sequence: CASSGQGVQETQYF. The CDR3 bases are TGTGCCAGCAGCGGTCAGGGAGTCCAAGAGACCCAGTACTTC. The rearrangement links TRBV9 to TRBJ2-5; D assignment may be TRBD1 or TRBD2 (5 bases each). V lost 3 bases and J 1 base, leaving 10 bases between the germline ends. Germline V gene lookup returns CDR1 SGDLS and CDR2 YYNGEE. There are 14 residues in the CDR3.